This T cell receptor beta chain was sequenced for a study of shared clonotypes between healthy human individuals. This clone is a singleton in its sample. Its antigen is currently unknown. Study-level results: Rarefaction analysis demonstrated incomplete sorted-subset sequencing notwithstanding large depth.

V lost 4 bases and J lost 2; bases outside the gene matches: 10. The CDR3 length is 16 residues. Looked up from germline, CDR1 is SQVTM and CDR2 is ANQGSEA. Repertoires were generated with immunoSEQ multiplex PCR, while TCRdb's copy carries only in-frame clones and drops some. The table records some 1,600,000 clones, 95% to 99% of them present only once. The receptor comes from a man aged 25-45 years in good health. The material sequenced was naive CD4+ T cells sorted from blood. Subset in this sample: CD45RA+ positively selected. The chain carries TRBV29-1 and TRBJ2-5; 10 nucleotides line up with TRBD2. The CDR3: CSVGLLAGEGQETQYF. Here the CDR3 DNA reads TGCAGCGTTGGGTTGCTAGCGGGAGAAGGGCAAGAGACCCAGTACTTC. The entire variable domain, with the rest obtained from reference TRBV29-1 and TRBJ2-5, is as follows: SAVISQKPSRDICQRGTSLTIQCQVDSQVTMMFWYRQQPGQSLTLIATANQGSEATYESGFVIDKFPISRPNLTFSTLTVSNMSPEDSSIYLCSVGLLAGEGQETQYFGPGTRLLVL.